One T cell receptor (beta chain) is described in this entry. Which cohort a participant joined came from the clinical history participants gave. Only in-frame clones appear in the TCRdb table, and some are missing; sequencing was by immunoSEQ multiplex PCR. The table shows about 470,000 clones, with about 85% occurring only once. This sample is drawn from a study of blood T cell repertoires in COVID-19. Study background: Samples representing acute and convalescent COVID-19 were sourced from the United States, Italy and Spain.

Trimming left V 2 bases short and J 2 bases short, with 19 bases between. The germline V gene encodes CDR1 SGHTA and CDR2 FQGTGA. This CDR3 has 18 residues. This chain links TRBV7-3 with TRBJ1-3, with TRBD1 as a possible D gene (5 bases). The clonotype originates from a woman younger than 35 who had recovered from COVID-19. Sequencing used PBMCs or T cells enriched from blood (not recorded which). In DNA form, the CDR3 reads TGTGCCAGCAGCTTAGAGGTCAGGCAGGGTTTCCCTGGAAACACCATATATTTT. It yields the protein CASSLEVRQGFPGNTIYF.